This T cell receptor beta chain was captured by sequencing in a study of T-cell reconstitution after alpha-beta-depleted transplantation in children. Findings and limits, study-wide: After transplant, at about two months, alpha-beta T cells were reportedly derived from several hundred expanded graft clones.

Turning to this clonotype: Its target is not known.

Construction of the TCRbeta library involved unique molecular identifiers. MiXCR was run by TCRdb on the PCR reads, yielding one entry per CDR3 protein. The sample yields some 600,000 distinct CDR3 sequences, 10% to 15% seen once. With 6 bases removed from V and 6 bases from J, the gap between germline ends came to 14 bases. Per germline, CDR1 MDHEN and CDR2 SYDVKM. The CDR3 is 14 residues long. This clonotype was sampled from a male patient younger than 18 who had a stem cell transplant for acute myeloid leukemia, so the T cells may come from the graft donor. Specimen: PBMCs, mostly from graft donor cells, collected 360 days after TCRalphabeta/CD19-depleted stem cell transplant. The chain joins TRBV28 to TRBJ2-2; no firm D call. DNA for the CDR3: TGTGCCAGCAGCAGGACCGTTAGGGCCGGGGAGCTGTTTTTT. Translating gives CASSRTVRAGELFF. The full variable domain, with the rest looked up from reference TRBV28 and TRBJ2-2, is DVKVTQSSRYLVKRTGEKVFLECVQDMDHENMFWYRQDPGLGLRLIYFSYDVKMKEKGDIPEGYSVSREKKERFSLILESASTNQTSMYLCASSRTVRAGELFFGEGSRLTVL.